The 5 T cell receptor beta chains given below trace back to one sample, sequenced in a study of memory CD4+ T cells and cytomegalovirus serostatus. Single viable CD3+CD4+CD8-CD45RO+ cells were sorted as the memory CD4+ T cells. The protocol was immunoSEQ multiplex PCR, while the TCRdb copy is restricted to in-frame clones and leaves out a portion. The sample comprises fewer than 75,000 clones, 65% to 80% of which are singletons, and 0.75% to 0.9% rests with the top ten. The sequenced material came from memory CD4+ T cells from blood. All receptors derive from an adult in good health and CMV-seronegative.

CDR3 nucleotide sequence: TGTGCCAGCTCCACTGGCTCCTACAATGAGCAGTTCTTC. Translating it yields CASSTGSYNEQFF. This chain connects TRBV18 to TRBJ2-1; D not certain. CDR1 and CDR2 from the germline V gene are KGHSH and LQKENI. The CDR3 sequence is 13 residues long. Trimming stripped 6 bases from V and 0 bases from J, with 6 bases between.

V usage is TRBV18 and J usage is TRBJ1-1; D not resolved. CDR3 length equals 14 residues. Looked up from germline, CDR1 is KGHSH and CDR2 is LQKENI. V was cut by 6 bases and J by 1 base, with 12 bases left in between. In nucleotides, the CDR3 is TGTGCCAGCTCGCGAATCAACACGAACACTGAAGCTTTCTTT. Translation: CASSRINTNTEAFF.

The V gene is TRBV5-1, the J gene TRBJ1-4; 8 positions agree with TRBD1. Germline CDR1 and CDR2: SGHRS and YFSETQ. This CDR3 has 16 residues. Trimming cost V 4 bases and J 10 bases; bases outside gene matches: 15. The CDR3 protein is CASSGGSGGSTGKLFF. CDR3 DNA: TGCGCCAGCAGCGGCGGCTCAGGGGGCTCCACGGGAAAACTGTTTTTT.

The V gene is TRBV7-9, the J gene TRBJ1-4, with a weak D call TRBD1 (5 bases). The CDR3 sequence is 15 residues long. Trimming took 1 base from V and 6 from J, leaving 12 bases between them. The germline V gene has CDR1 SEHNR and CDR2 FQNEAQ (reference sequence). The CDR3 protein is CASSLGGRAHEKLFF. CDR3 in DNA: TGTGCCAGCAGCTTAGGGGGCAGGGCACATGAAAAACTGTTTTTT.

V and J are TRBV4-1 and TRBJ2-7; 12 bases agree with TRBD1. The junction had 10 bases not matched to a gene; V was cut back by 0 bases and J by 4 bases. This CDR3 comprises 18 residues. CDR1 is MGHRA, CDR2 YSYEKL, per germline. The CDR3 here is CASSQDWWAGQGAYEQYF. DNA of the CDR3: TGCGCCAGCAGCCAAGATTGGTGGGCGGGACAGGGGGCTTACGAGCAGTACTTC.